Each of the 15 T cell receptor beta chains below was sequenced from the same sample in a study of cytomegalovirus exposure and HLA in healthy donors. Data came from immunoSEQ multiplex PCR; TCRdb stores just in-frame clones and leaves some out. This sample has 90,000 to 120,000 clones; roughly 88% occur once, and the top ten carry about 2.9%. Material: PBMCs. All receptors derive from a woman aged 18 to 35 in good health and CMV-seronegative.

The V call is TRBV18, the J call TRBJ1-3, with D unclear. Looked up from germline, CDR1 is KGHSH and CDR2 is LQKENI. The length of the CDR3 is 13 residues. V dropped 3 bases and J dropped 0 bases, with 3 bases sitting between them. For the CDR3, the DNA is TGTGCCAGCTCACCGAGCTCTGGAAACACCATATATTTT. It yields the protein CASSPSSGNTIYF.

In nucleotides, the CDR3 is TGTGCCAGCACTTCGCGGGGGGACCAAGAGACCCAGTACTTC. This codes for CASTSRGDQETQYF. The chain carries TRBV6-4 and TRBJ2-5; 8 positions match TRBD2. This CDR3 contains 14 residues. Trimming took 7 bases from V and 0 from J; bases not matched to a gene: 4. Germline CDR1 and CDR2: MRHNA and SNTAGT.

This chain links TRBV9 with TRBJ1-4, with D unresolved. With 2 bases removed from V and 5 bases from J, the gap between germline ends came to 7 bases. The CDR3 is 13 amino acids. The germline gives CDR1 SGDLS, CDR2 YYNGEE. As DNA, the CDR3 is TGTGCCAGCAGCGTCGCGCCCAATGAAAAACTGTTTTTT. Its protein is CASSVAPNEKLFF.

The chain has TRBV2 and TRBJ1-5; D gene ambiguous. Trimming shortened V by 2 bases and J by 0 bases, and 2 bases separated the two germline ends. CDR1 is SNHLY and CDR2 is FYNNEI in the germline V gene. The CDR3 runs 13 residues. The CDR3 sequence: CASSEYSNQPQHF. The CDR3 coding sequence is TGTGCCAGCAGTGAATATAGCAATCAGCCCCAGCATTTT.

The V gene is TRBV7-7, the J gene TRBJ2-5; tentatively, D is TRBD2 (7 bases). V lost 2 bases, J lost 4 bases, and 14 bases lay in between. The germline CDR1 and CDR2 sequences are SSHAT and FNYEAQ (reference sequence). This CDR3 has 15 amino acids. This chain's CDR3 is CASSLSGGIGETQYF. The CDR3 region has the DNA TGTGCCAGCAGCTTATCGGGGGGCATTGGAGAGACCCAGTACTTC.

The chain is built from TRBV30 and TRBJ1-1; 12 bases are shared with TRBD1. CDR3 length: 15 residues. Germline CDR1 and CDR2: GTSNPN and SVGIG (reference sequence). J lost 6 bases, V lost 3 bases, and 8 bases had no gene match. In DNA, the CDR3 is TGTGCCTGGAGACGGCTGGGACAGGGGGCCGCTGAAGCTTTCTTT. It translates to CAWRRLGQGAAEAFF.

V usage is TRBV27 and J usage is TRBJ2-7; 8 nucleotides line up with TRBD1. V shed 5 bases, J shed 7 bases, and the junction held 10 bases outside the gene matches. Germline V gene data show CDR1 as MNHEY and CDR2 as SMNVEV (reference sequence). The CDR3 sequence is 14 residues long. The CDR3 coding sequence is TGTGCCAGCAGTCCCGGGACAGGCCTGGGGGAGCAGTACTTC. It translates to CASSPGTGLGEQYF.

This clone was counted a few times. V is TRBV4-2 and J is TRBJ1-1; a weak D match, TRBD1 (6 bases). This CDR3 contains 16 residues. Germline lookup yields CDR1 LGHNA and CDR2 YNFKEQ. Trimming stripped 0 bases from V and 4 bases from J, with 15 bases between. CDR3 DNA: TGTGCCAGCAGCCAAGATATAACAGGGTGGGGCACTGAAGCTTTCTTT. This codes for CASSQDITGWGTEAFF.

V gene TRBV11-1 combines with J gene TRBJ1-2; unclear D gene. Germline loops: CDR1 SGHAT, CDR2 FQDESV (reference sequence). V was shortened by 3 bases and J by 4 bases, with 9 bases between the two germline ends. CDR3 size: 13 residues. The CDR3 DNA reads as TGTGCCAGCAGCTTTTCGGAGGGCTATGGCTACACCTTC. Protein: CASSFSEGYGYTF.

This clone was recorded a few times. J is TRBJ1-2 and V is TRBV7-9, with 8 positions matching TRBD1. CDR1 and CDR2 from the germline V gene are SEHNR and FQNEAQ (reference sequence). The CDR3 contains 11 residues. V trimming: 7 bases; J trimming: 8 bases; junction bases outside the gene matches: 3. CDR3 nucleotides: TGTGCCAGCACCTCAGGGGGCGGCTACACCTTC. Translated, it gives CASTSGGGYTF. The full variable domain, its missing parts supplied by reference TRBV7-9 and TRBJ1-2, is DTGVSQNPRHKITKRGQNVTFRCDPISEHNRLYWYRQTLGQGPEFLTYFQNEAQLEKSRLLSDRFSAERPKGSFSTLEIQRTEQGDSAMYLCASTSGGGYTFGSGTRLTVV.

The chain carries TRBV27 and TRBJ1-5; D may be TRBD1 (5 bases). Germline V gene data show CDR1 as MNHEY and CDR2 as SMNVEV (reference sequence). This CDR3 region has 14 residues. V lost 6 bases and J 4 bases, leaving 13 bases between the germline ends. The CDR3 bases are TGTGCCAGCAGCTACTGGGGGGGGAATCAGCCCCAGCATTTT. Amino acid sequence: CASSYWGGNQPQHF.

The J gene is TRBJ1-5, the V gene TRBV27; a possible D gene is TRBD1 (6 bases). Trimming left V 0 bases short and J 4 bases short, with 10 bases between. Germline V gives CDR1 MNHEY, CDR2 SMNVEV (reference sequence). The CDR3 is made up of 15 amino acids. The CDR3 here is CASSLSAGTNQPQHF. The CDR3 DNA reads TGTGCCAGCAGTTTATCGGCAGGGACAAATCAGCCCCAGCATTTT.

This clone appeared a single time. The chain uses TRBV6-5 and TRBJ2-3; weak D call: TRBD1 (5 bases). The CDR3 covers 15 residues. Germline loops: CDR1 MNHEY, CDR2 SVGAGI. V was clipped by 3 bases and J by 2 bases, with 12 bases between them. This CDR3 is CASSYADSPTDTQYF. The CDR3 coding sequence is TGTGCCAGCAGTTATGCAGACAGCCCCACAGATACGCAGTATTTT.

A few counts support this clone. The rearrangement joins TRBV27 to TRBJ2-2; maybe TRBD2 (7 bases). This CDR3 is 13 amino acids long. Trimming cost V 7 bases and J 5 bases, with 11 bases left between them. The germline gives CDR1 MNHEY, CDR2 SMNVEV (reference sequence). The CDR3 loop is CASTGGATGELFF. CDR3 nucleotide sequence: TGTGCCAGCACTGGGGGGGCAACCGGGGAGCTGTTTTTT.

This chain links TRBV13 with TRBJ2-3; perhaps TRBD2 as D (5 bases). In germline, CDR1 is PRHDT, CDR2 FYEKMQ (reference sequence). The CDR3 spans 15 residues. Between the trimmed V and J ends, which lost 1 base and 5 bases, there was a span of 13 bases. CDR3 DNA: TGTGCCAGCAGCTTAGAACGGGGTTGGGGAGATACGCAGTATTTT. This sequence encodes CASSLERGWGDTQYF.